The 24 T cell receptor beta chains below all came from one sample that was sequenced in a study of T cells in Graves' hyperthyroidism and ophthalmopathy. Amplified TCR beta CDR3 regions came from RNA transcripts. The HTBI set primed first-round TCR CDR3 RT-PCR. TCRdb used MiXCR to reprocess the multiplex PCR reads, holding one entry per CDR3 protein. The sample carries 250,000 or so distinct CDR3 sequences, approximately 14% recorded once. Sequencing was performed on blood. These receptors came from a woman in her thirties or forties with Graves' hyperthyroidism that later progressed to Graves' ophthalmopathy.

Ten or more counts support this clonotype. This CDR3 is CASSVVPPGAFF. DNA for the CDR3: TGTGCCAGCAGTGTAGTACCTCCGGGGGCTTTCTTT. The rearrangement joins TRBV2 to TRBJ1-1; D unresolved. CDR1 is SNHLY, CDR2 FYNNEI, per germline. The CDR3 loop spans 12 amino acids. V lost 4 bases to trimming and J lost 11 bases, with 14 bases between them. The full variable domain, in which reference TRBV2 and TRBJ1-1 provide the parts outside the CDR3, is EPEVTQTPSHQVTQMGQEVILRCVPISNHLYFYWYRQILGQKVEFLVSFYNNEISEKSEIFDDQFSVERPDGSNFTLKIRSTKLEDSAMYFCASSVVPPGAFFGQGTRLTVV.

This clonotype came up many times. The V and J genes are TRBV2 and TRBJ1-2; 8 bases map to TRBD1. Germline V lookup: CDR1 SNHLY, CDR2 FYNNEI. This CDR3 contains 13 residues. Trimming took 5 bases from V and 5 from J; bases not matched to a gene: 4. The CDR3 protein is CASSRTGQYGYTF. The CDR3 DNA reads TGTGCCAGCAGTCGGACAGGGCAATATGGCTACACCTTC. Looking up the rest from reference TRBV2 and TRBJ1-2 gives the full variable domain: EPEVTQTPSHQVTQMGQEVILRCVPISNHLYFYWYRQILGQKVEFLVSFYNNEISEKSEIFDDQFSVERPDGSNFTLKIRSTKLEDSAMYFCASSRTGQYGYTFGSGTRLTVV.

This clonotype was detected a few times. Relative to the germline gene, one junction end is altered; a read error may explain this. V gene TRBV28 combines with J gene TRBJ1-6; TRBD1 matches 10 bases. The length of the CDR3 is 17 residues. Germline V gene lookup returns CDR1 MDHEN and CDR2 SYDVKM. The DNA for the CDR3 is TGTGCCGGCAGTAAGGGACAGGGGCAGCCCTATAATTCACCCCTCCACTTT. It translates to CAGSKGQGQPYNSPLHF. Filled out from reference TRBV28 and TRBJ1-6, the complete variable domain reads DVKVTQSSRYLVKRTGEKVFLECVQDMDHENMFWYRQDPGLGLRLIYFSYDVKMKEKGDIPEGYSVSREKKERFSLILESASTNQTSMYLCAGSKGQGQPYNSPLHFGNGTRLTVT.

This clonotype was picked up many times. The chain couples TRBV28 to TRBJ2-3; the D is unclear. This CDR3 comprises 13 residues. Germline CDR1 is MDHEN and CDR2 is SYDVKM. The V end lost 5 bases, the J end lost 6 bases, and 12 bases lay between the germline ends. DNA for the CDR3: TGTGCCAGCAGTCCCCGATCGGAGGATACGCAGTATTTT. Translation gives CASSPRSEDTQYF. Full variable domain (remainder filled in from reference TRBV28 and TRBJ2-3): DVKVTQSSRYLVKRTGEKVFLECVQDMDHENMFWYRQDPGLGLRLIYFSYDVKMKEKGDIPEGYSVSREKKERFSLILESASTNQTSMYLCASSPRSEDTQYFGPGTRLTVL.

This chain uses TRBV7-3 with TRBJ1-1; no clear D. The CDR3 sequence is 13 residues long. The V end lost 5 bases, the J end lost 1 base, and 8 bases lay between the germline ends. CDR1 SGHTA and CDR2 FQGTGA come from the germline V gene. The CDR3 region is CASSPNRNTEAFF. For the CDR3, the DNA is TGTGCCAGCAGCCCCAATCGGAACACTGAAGCTTTCTTT. Complete variable domain (other parts from reference TRBV7-3 and TRBJ1-1): GAGVSQTPSNKVTEKGKYVELRCDPISGHTALYWYRQSLGQGPEFLIYFQGTGAADDSGLPNDRFFAVRPEGSVSTLKIQRTERGDSAVYLCASSPNRNTEAFFGQGTRLTVV.

The CDR3 sequence: CASSPSEGYNYGYTF. CDR3 DNA: TGTGCCAGCAGCCCCTCCGAGGGTTATAACTATGGCTACACCTTC. This sequence joins TRBV7-9 and TRBJ1-2, with unresolved D. The germline CDR1 and CDR2 sequences are SEHNR and FQNEAQ (reference sequence). The CDR3 loop spans 15 amino acids. The V and J ends lost 5 bases and 1 base respectively, with 14 bases between them.

The rearrangement joins TRBV20-1 to TRBJ1-5, with D unclear. This CDR3 region has 15 residues. From germline, CDR1 is DFQATT and CDR2 SNEGSKA (reference sequence). Trimming stripped 1 base from V and 3 bases from J, with 13 bases between. Here the CDR3 DNA reads TGCAGTGCTAGAGGGGGAGAGATAGTCAATCAGCCCCAGCATTTT. It translates to CSARGGEIVNQPQHF.

The sample holds a few counts of this clonotype. The V call is TRBV6-2 or TRBV6-3, the J call TRBJ1-1; D not resolved. V lost 6 bases and J lost 6, with 5 bases in between. Germline V CDR1 and CDR2: MNHEY, SVGEGT. This CDR3 is 10 amino acids long. CDR3 in DNA: TGTGCCAGCAGGAGGGCTGAAGCTTTCTTT. Amino acid sequence: CASRRAEAFF.

The chain carries TRBV7-6 and TRBJ2-3; the D gene is possibly TRBD1 (5 bases). This CDR3 comprises 15 residues. Per the germline V gene, CDR1 is SGHVS and CDR2 is FNYEAQ. Trimming removed 6 bases from V and 0 bases from J, with 13 bases in between. CDR3 loop: CASSFQGPSTDTQYF. The CDR3 DNA reads as TGTGCCAGCAGTTTCCAGGGTCCAAGCACAGATACGCAGTATTTT.

This clonotype was detected many times. The chain couples TRBV20-1 to TRBJ2-7, with D unresolved. The CDR3 sequence is 14 residues long. Between the trimmed V and J ends, which lost 1 base and 3 bases, there was a span of 13 bases. The germline V gene has CDR1 DFQATT and CDR2 SNEGSKA (reference sequence). For the CDR3, the DNA is TGCAGTGCTAGAGTTGGCCGGATTAACTACGAGCAGTACTTC. Protein: CSARVGRINYEQYF.

This clonotype was seen at least ten times. The chain has TRBV2 and TRBJ1-2, with unresolved D. Trimming removed 1 base from V and 5 bases from J, with 14 bases in between. The CDR3 contains 15 residues. The germline V gene has CDR1 SNHLY and CDR2 FYNNEI. CDR3 sequence reads: CASSEVKAFWYGYTF. The CDR3 DNA follows: TGTGCCAGCAGTGAAGTAAAGGCGTTTTGGTATGGCTACACCTTC.

This clonotype was counted many times. V gene TRBV20-1 combines with J gene TRBJ2-7; 9 nucleotides line up with TRBD2. V dropped 3 bases and J dropped 0; count of bases not matched to a gene: 6. The CDR3 runs to 15 residues. Germline lookup yields CDR1 DFQATT and CDR2 SNEGSKA (reference sequence). The CDR3 region has the DNA TGCAGTGCTAGCAGGGCTAGCGGGACCTCCTACGAGCAGTACTTC. This gives the protein CSASRASGTSYEQYF.

This clonotype showed up many times. The chain joins TRBV7-2 to TRBJ2-3; 9 bases match TRBD2. Germline assignment: CDR1 SGHTA and CDR2 FQGNSA. CDR3 length: 15 amino acids. Trimming removed 0 bases from V and 3 bases from J; junction bases left unmatched: 1. The CDR3 nucleotides read TGTGCCAGCAGCTTAGCTGGACTAGCGACAGATACGCAGTATTTT. Protein product: CASSLAGLATDTQYF.

The rearrangement uses TRBV6-1 and TRBJ1-3, with 8 nucleotides matching TRBD1. After removal of 4 bases from V and 4 bases from J, the junction contained 3 bases not matched to a gene. The germline gives CDR1 MNHNS, CDR2 SASEGT. The CDR3 consists of 14 residues. The CDR3 bases are TGTGCCAGCAGTGGGACAGGGCGAGGAAACACCATATATTTT. Translation gives CASSGTGRGNTIYF.

V and J are TRBV7-9 and TRBJ1-4; TRBD1 aligns across 7 bases. CDR3 length: 15 amino acids. The germline CDR1 and CDR2 sequences are SEHNR and FQNEAQ (reference sequence). V shed 1 base, J shed 6 bases, and the junction held 5 bases outside the gene matches. Here the CDR3 DNA reads TGTGCCAGCAGCTTAGAAGGAGGGGGCGATGAAAAACTGTTTTTT. Protein product: CASSLEGGGDEKLFF.

In this sample, this clonotype turned up many times. This chain uses TRBV6-1 with TRBJ1-5; D may be TRBD1 (6 bases). Germline CDR1 MNHNS, CDR2 SASEGT. V shed 10 bases and J shed 0 bases, with 13 bases lying between them. CDR3 size: 14 residues. CDR3 DNA: TGTGCCACCCCAGGGGCATATAGCAATCAGCCCCAGCATTTT. Translated: CATPGAYSNQPQHF.

This clonotype was observed at least ten times. The V call is TRBV30, the J call TRBJ1-4, with D possibly matching TRBD1 (5 bases). Trimming took 3 bases from V and 8 from J, leaving 16 bases between them. The CDR3 sequence is 14 residues long. Looked up from germline, CDR1 is GTSNPN and CDR2 is SVGIG (reference sequence). This CDR3 is CAWREGLTVEKLFF. DNA for the CDR3: TGTGCCTGGAGGGAGGGACTGACGGTGGAAAAACTGTTTTTT.

A single count supports this clonotype. With a much larger clone just one base away, this may be a read error. This chain joins TRBV30 and TRBJ1-1; a possible D gene is TRBD1 (6 bases). CDR3 length: 13 amino acids. CDR1 and CDR2 from the germline V gene are GTSNPN and SVGIG (reference sequence). Trimming cost V 2 bases and J 12 bases, with 19 bases left between them. This chain's CDR3 is CAWSIDRLVSSFF. DNA for the CDR3: TGTGCCTGGAGTATAGACAGGTTGGTTAGTTCTTTCTTT.

In this sample, this clonotype turned up many times. V gene TRBV18 combines with J gene TRBJ2-3; TRBD2 matches 10 bases. Looked up from germline, CDR1 is KGHSH and CDR2 is LQKENI. Trimming cost V 5 bases and J 3 bases; bases outside gene matches: 11. The CDR3 spans 17 residues. The CDR3 is CASSRIDPGLATDTQYF. DNA of the CDR3: TGTGCCAGCTCAAGGATTGACCCGGGACTAGCGACAGATACGCAGTATTTT. Full variable domain (missing parts from reference TRBV18 and TRBJ2-3): NAGVMQNPRHLVRRRGQEARLRCSPMKGHSHVYWYRQLPEEGLKFMVYLQKENIIDESGMPKERFSAEFPKEGPSILRIQQVVRGDSAAYFCASSRIDPGLATDTQYFGPGTRLTVL.

This clonotype came up many times. The chain joins TRBV6-2 or TRBV6-3 to TRBJ2-1, with no clear D. Germline assignment: CDR1 MNHEY and CDR2 SVGEGT. The ends were cut back, 4 bases at V and 3 bases at J, with 7 bases in the middle. This CDR3 contains 13 residues. CDR3 nucleotides: TGTGCCAGCAGTTGGGTCAGCTACAATGAGCAGTTCTTC. It encodes CASSWVSYNEQFF.

This clonotype was seen a handful of times. The chain carries TRBV7-9 and TRBJ1-1, with a tentative D call TRBD1 (5 bases). The germline V gene has CDR1 SEHNR and CDR2 FQNEAQ (reference sequence). The V gene lost 8 bases and the J gene lost 8 bases, with 12 bases spanning the gap. The CDR3 runs 11 residues. CDR3 sequence reads: CASAGWTEAFF. The CDR3 DNA sequence: TGTGCCAGCGCGGGATGGACAGAAGCTTTCTTT.

The genes are TRBV13 and TRBJ1-2; D is ambiguous. CDR1 PRHDT and CDR2 FYEKMQ come from the germline V gene (reference sequence). The CDR3 is 12 residues long. Trimming cost V 3 bases and J 6 bases, with 8 bases left between them. The chain's CDR3 is CASSFGGNGYTF. The CDR3 DNA follows: TGTGCCAGCAGCTTTGGAGGGAATGGCTACACCTTC.

This clonotype has only one observation. The chain has TRBV2 and TRBJ1-5, with TRBD1 as a possible D gene (5 bases). The CDR3 is 15 residues long. With 3 bases removed from V and 0 bases from J, the gap between germline ends came to 9 bases. Germline V gene lookup returns CDR1 SNHLY and CDR2 FYNNEI. CDR3 nucleotides: TGTGCCAGCAGTGAGGGGGGTCTTAGCAATCAGCCCCAGCATTTT. Residues: CASSEGGLSNQPQHF.

This clonotype showed up many times. The genes are TRBV14 and TRBJ2-1; the D is unclear. The CDR3 is made up of 13 amino acids. The V gene's germline CDR1 is SGHDN and CDR2 FVKESK. Deletions cut 5 bases from V and 9 bases from J, with 14 bases between. The CDR3 sequence: CASSYRPSGEQFF. The DNA for the CDR3 is TGTGCCAGCAGCTATCGACCCTCGGGTGAGCAGTTCTTC.